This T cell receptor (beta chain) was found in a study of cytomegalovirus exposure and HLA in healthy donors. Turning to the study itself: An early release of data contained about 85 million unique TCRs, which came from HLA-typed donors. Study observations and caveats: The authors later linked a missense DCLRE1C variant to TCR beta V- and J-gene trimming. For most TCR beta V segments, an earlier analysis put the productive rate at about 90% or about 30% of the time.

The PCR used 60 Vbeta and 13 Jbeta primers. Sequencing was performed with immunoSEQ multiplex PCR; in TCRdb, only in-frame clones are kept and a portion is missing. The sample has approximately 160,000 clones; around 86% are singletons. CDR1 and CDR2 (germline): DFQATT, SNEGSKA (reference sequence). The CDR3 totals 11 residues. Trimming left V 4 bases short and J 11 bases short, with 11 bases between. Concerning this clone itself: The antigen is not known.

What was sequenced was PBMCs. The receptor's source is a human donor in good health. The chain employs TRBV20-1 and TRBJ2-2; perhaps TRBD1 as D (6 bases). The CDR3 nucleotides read TGCAGTGCTAAAACAGGGAACGAGCTGTTTTTT. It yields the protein CSAKTGNELFF.